This T cell receptor (beta chain) was profiled in a study of patients and donors after allogeneic stem cell transplantation. V shed 2 bases and J 5 bases; nucleotides not matched to a gene: 10. Per germline, CDR1 SGHAT and CDR2 FQNNGV. The length of the CDR3 is 16 residues. TCRdb reprocessed the RT-PCR reads with MiXCR, giving one entry per CDR3 protein. The table shows about 410,000 distinct CDR3 sequences, with approximately 16% occurring only once. At least ten counts were recorded for this clonotype. The clonotype comes from a human donor who was either an allogeneic HSCT recipient or a stem cell or donor lymphocyte infusion donor (not recorded which). It is not recorded whose cells these are; they may come from a transplant donor. The J gene is TRBJ2-5, the V gene TRBV11-2; TRBD2 aligns across 8 bases. Sequencing was carried out using blood, either unsorted or a sorted T cell fraction (not recorded which). The CDR3 sequence is CASSLIVRGGMETQYF. The CDR3, as DNA: TGTGCCAGCAGCTTAATTGTCCGGGGGGGCATGGAGACCCAGTACTTC.